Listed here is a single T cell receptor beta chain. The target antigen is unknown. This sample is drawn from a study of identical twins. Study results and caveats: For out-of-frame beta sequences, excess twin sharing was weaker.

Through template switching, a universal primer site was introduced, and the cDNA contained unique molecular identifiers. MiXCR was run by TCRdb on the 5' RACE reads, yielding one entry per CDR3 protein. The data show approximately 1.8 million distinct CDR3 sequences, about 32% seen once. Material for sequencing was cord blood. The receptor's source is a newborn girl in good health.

The CDR3 region has the DNA TGCGCCAGCAGGGATTCCGGGACAGGGACTCTAAGCGGCTACACCTTC. Translating gives CASRDSGTGTLSGYTF. The rearrangement joins TRBV4-1 to TRBJ1-2, with 9 bases that match TRBD1. V trimming: 6 bases; J trimming: 8 bases; junction bases outside the gene matches: 16. CDR1 and CDR2 from the germline V gene are MGHRA and YSYEKL. This CDR3 is 16 amino acids long.